This TCR beta chain was obtained from a study of technical replicates of blood from several donors. The sample holds a few counts of this clone. Trimming stripped 3 bases from V and 0 bases from J, with 12 bases between. The CDR3 runs to 15 residues. Germline-derived CDR1 and CDR2 are LNHDA and SQIVND (reference sequence). The table came from immunoSEQ multiplex PCR; TCRdb's copy has only in-frame clones and leaves some out. The sample lists 15,000 to 20,000 clones, approximately 87% occurring once. This receptor was obtained from a human donor in good health. The chain combines TRBV19 with TRBJ2-7, with D perhaps TRBD1 (5 bases). Sequenced sample: PBMCs. In DNA form, the CDR3 reads TGTGCCAGTAGTATCACAGGATCGAGCTCCTACGAGCAGTACTTC. Encoded protein: CASSITGSSSYEQYF.